The 25 T cell receptor beta chains listed next were all sequenced from one sample in a study of T cell responses to AZD1222 COVID-19 vaccine. Clones were read by immunoSEQ multiplex PCR, and TCRdb kept only the in-frame ones, dropping some. The sample comprises more than 110,000 clones, about nine tenths of which are singletons, and more than 3% rests with the top ten. The sequencing here drew on peripheral blood, taken 28 days after the second AZD1222 dose. These receptors originate from an adult who received the AZD1222 COVID-19 vaccine.

The V gene is TRBV28, the J gene TRBJ2-7; D remains ambiguous. CDR1 is MDHEN, CDR2 SYDVKM, per germline. Between the trimmed V and J ends, which lost 3 bases and 5 bases, there was a span of 5 bases. CDR3 size: 11 residues. CDR3 loop: CASSFGNEQYF. CDR3 DNA sequence: TGTGCCAGCAGTTTTGGGAACGAGCAGTACTTC.

The rearrangement links TRBV29-1 to TRBJ2-7; perhaps TRBD2 as D (7 bases). This CDR3 region has 12 residues. Germline values: CDR1 SQVTM, CDR2 ANQGSEA. The V end lost 5 bases, the J end lost 4 bases, and 12 bases lay between the germline ends. CDR3 protein: CSVYEGGYEQYF. CDR3 nucleotides: TGCAGCGTTTATGAGGGGGGGTACGAGCAGTACTTC.

This sequence joins TRBV6-5 and TRBJ2-7; TRBD2 agrees at 8 bases. The CDR3 spans 16 residues. Trimming cost V 3 bases and J 0 bases; bases outside gene matches: 7. Germline loops: CDR1 MNHEY, CDR2 SVGAGI. The DNA of the CDR3 is TGTGCCAGCAGTTATATGGCGGGAGGAGGCTCCTACGAGCAGTACTTC. It is translated as CASSYMAGGGSYEQYF.

This chain uses TRBV18 with TRBJ2-7; D is ambiguous. V was pared by 6 bases and J by 7 bases, with 19 bases between. From germline, CDR1 is KGHSH and CDR2 LQKENI. This CDR3 comprises 14 residues. CDR3 region: CASSYQDGPWEQYF. CDR3 in DNA: TGTGCCAGCTCCTACCAGGACGGCCCGTGGGAGCAGTACTTC.

The V gene is TRBV30, the J gene TRBJ1-5, with 7 bases aligning to TRBD1. V dropped 0 bases and J dropped 1; count of bases not matched to a gene: 3. Germline CDR1 reads GTSNPN; CDR2 reads SVGIG (reference sequence). The CDR3 covers 15 residues. The CDR3 DNA reads TGTGCCTGGAGTGTACAGGGGCGGAGCAATCAGCCCCAGCATTTT. Translation: CAWSVQGRSNQPQHF.

This clone appeared a single time. The chain combines TRBV21-1 with TRBJ2-4; the D call TRBD2 from the table was never checked on the DNA. TRBV21-1 is classified as a pseudogene. The CDR3 is made up of 16 amino acids. CDR3 region: CASSKEPAGIQNIQYF. In nucleotides, the CDR3 is TGTGCCAGCAGCAAAGAACCAGCGGGAATACAAAACATTCAGTACTTC.

V is TRBV9 and J is TRBJ1-3; tentatively, D is TRBD1 (5 bases). There are 15 residues in the CDR3. Between the trimmed V and J ends, which lost 3 bases and 4 bases, there was a span of 14 bases. Germline CDR1 reads SGDLS; CDR2 reads YYNGEE. Written as DNA, the CDR3 is TGTGCCAGCAGCGCTCAGGGAATACGAGGAAACACCATATATTTT. This encodes CASSAQGIRGNTIYF.

This rearrangement joins TRBV30 to TRBJ1-1, with 8 bases that match TRBD1. V was pared by 3 bases and J by 6 bases, with 12 bases of the junction left unmatched. The CDR3 has 15 amino acids. Germline V gene data show CDR1 as GTSNPN and CDR2 as SVGIG (reference sequence). The CDR3 protein is CAWSSHRQGWPEAFF. The DNA of the CDR3 is TGTGCCTGGAGCTCCCACCGACAGGGGTGGCCTGAAGCTTTCTTT.

This clone has more than one count but fewer than ten. The chain carries TRBV19 and TRBJ1-4; the D is unclear. Looked up from germline, CDR1 is LNHDA and CDR2 is SQIVND (reference sequence). This CDR3 is 17 amino acids long. Trimming shortened V by 5 bases and J by 6 bases, and 22 bases separated the two germline ends. The CDR3 loop reads CASSYPAAPEPHEKLFF. CDR3 nucleotides: TGTGCCAGTAGTTACCCCGCCGCCCCAGAGCCCCATGAAAAACTGTTTTTT.

This clone has a single count. The chain has TRBV2 and TRBJ2-4, with D unresolved. V shed 7 bases and J shed 5 bases, with 12 bases lying between them. Germline-derived CDR1 and CDR2 are SNHLY and FYNNEI. CDR3 length: 13 residues. The CDR3 here is CASKKLNENIQYF. CDR3 DNA: TGTGCCAGCAAGAAACTAAATGAAAACATTCAGTACTTC.

This clone was detected once. V usage is TRBV11-2 and J usage is TRBJ2-7; D ambiguous. Germline lookup yields CDR1 SGHAT and CDR2 FQNNGV. The CDR3 runs 14 residues. V was clipped by 2 bases and J by 2 bases, with 10 bases between them. The CDR3 DNA sequence: TGTGCCAGCAGCTTAACGGATCTCACCTACGAGCAGTACTTC. Its protein is CASSLTDLTYEQYF.

The V call is TRBV15, the J call TRBJ2-2; maybe TRBD1 (6 bases). This CDR3 comprises 15 residues. V dropped 1 base and J dropped 7 bases, with 13 bases sitting between them. Germline values: CDR1 LNHNV, CDR2 YYDKDF (reference sequence). CDR3 loop: CATSRVDRQFGELFF. In nucleotides, the CDR3 is TGTGCCACCAGCAGAGTGGACAGACAGTTCGGGGAGCTGTTTTTT.

The chain couples TRBV7-9 to TRBJ2-7; TRBD1 matches at 8 bases. Germline V lookup: CDR1 SEHNR, CDR2 FQNEAQ (reference sequence). There are 15 residues in the CDR3. V dropped 1 base and J dropped 2; count of bases not matched to a gene: 4. DNA for the CDR3: TGTGCCAGCAGCTTAGGGTGGACAGGGACCTACGAGCAGTACTTC. Translated, it gives CASSLGWTGTYEQYF.

This chain joins TRBV7-3 and TRBJ2-2, with 9 positions matching TRBD1. The J segment lost 4 bases and the V segment lost 5 bases, leaving 8 bases of the junction unmatched. The CDR3 has 16 residues. Germline V gives CDR1 SGHTA, CDR2 FQGTGA. The CDR3 DNA reads TGTGCCAGCAGCCCCAAAGCGACAGGGGGCACCGGGGAGCTGTTTTTT. Amino acid sequence: CASSPKATGGTGELFF.

The sample holds a few counts of this clone. This chain links TRBV21-1 with TRBJ1-4. TRBV21-1 is an annotated pseudogene. This CDR3 spans 13 amino acids. The CDR3, as DNA: TGTGCCACTAGGCAGGACTATAATGAAAAACTGTTTTTT. It yields the protein CATRQDYNEKLFF.

V usage is TRBV19 and J usage is TRBJ1-2; maybe TRBD1 (6 bases). The CDR3 loop spans 14 amino acids. Trimming left V 4 bases short and J 3 bases short, with 12 bases between. The germline CDR1 and CDR2 sequences are LNHDA and SQIVND (reference sequence). In DNA, the CDR3 is TGTGCCAGTAGTAGGACAGATCCGTACTATGGCTACACCTTC. This translates into CASSRTDPYYGYTF.

The genes are TRBV15 and TRBJ1-1; 10 bases fit TRBD1. Per the germline V gene, CDR1 is LNHNV and CDR2 is YYDKDF (reference sequence). The CDR3 sequence is 14 residues long. Trimming removed 3 bases from V and 5 bases from J; junction bases left unmatched: 3. The CDR3 sequence: CATSRDRGRTEAFF. The CDR3 nucleotides read TGTGCCACCAGCAGGGACAGGGGGAGAACTGAAGCTTTCTTT.

The chain couples TRBV7-3 to TRBJ2-4; 8 bases align to TRBD1. V shed 2 bases, J shed 6 bases, and the junction held 3 bases outside the gene matches. The CDR3 loop spans 14 amino acids. CDR1 is SGHTA and CDR2 is FQGTGA in the germline V gene. Here the CDR3 DNA reads TGTGCCAGCAGCTTAGGACAGGGTCGAAACATTCAGTACTTC. This gives the protein CASSLGQGRNIQYF.

The chain has TRBV19 and TRBJ2-1; TRBD1 matches 7 bases. The V gene end was trimmed by 1 base and the J gene end by 6 bases; junction bases not matched to a gene: 9. The CDR3 consists of 16 residues. Germline lookup yields CDR1 LNHDA and CDR2 SQIVND (reference sequence). The CDR3 DNA is TGTGCCAGTAGTATAGGGGGGTGGGACAGCCTCAATGAGCAGTTCTTC. Translation: CASSIGGWDSLNEQFF.

The chain has TRBV19 and TRBJ2-3, with TRBD1 identical over 8 bases. The CDR3 covers 14 residues. Germline CDR1 and CDR2: LNHDA and SQIVND (reference sequence). Trimming at V came to 8 bases and at J to 0 bases, leaving 4 bases not matched to a gene. CDR3 residues: CASDRGYSTDTQYF. The CDR3 nucleotides read TGTGCCAGTGACAGGGGTTACAGCACAGATACGCAGTATTTT.

The sample holds one count of this clone. The chain links TRBV6-5 to TRBJ1-2; weak D call: TRBD1 (6 bases). There are 14 residues in the CDR3. Germline CDR1 MNHEY, CDR2 SVGAGI. Trimming pared 6 bases from V and 4 bases from J, leaving 15 bases between. Here the CDR3 reads CASRPTGSPYGYTF. CDR3 bases: TGTGCCAGCAGACCCACAGGGTCTCCCTATGGCTACACCTTC.

This clone occurred once. The J gene is TRBJ1-3, the V gene TRBV29-1; D is unresolved. CDR1 and CDR2 (germline): SQVTM, ANQGSEA. CDR3 length: 13 amino acids. V was pared by 4 bases and J by 1 base, with 8 bases between. CDR3 nucleotide sequence: TGCAGCGTTGCGGAATATTCTGGAAACACCATATATTTT. Its protein is CSVAEYSGNTIYF.

This chain connects TRBV19 to TRBJ1-5; the D is unclear. Germline V gene lookup returns CDR1 LNHDA and CDR2 SQIVND (reference sequence). Trimming removed 4 bases at V and 4 bases at J, with 20 bases between. The CDR3 covers 17 residues. The DNA for the CDR3 is TGTGCCAGTAGTAACCAACCGGGCCCTGGAAGAAATCAGCCCCAGCATTTT. As protein: CASSNQPGPGRNQPQHF.

The chain joins TRBV5-5 to TRBJ2-7; D remains unclear. The germline gives CDR1 SGHKS, CDR2 YYEKEE (reference sequence). Deletions cut 2 bases from V and 0 bases from J, with 9 bases between. CDR3 length: 14 residues. CDR3 DNA sequence: TGTGCCAGCAGCTTAATAACCCGCTCCTACGAGCAGTACTTC. As protein: CASSLITRSYEQYF.

V and J are TRBV7-9 and TRBJ1-5, with D unresolved. The length of the CDR3 is 14 residues. Germline CDR1 SEHNR, CDR2 FQNEAQ (reference sequence). V was shortened by 6 bases and J by 2 bases, with 11 bases between the two germline ends. CDR3 bases: TGTGCCAGCAGTATAGGATATGGCAATCAGCCCCAGCATTTT. This sequence encodes CASSIGYGNQPQHF.